These 28 T cell receptor beta chains share one sample of origin, sequenced in a study of patients and donors after allogeneic stem cell transplantation. TCRdb independently ran MiXCR on the RT-PCR reads; one entry per CDR3 protein. This repertoire shows about 230,000 distinct CDR3 sequences, 13% to 15% found once; its top ten account for more than 9%. Sequencing was done on a sample of blood, either unsorted or a sorted T cell fraction (not recorded which). The receptors were sampled from a human donor who was either an allogeneic HSCT recipient or a stem cell or donor lymphocyte infusion donor (not recorded which). It is not recorded whose cells these are; they may come from a transplant donor.

The rearrangement links TRBV6-2 or TRBV6-3 to TRBJ2-1; tentatively, D is TRBD1 (5 bases). Deletions cut 5 bases from V and 8 bases from J, with 13 bases between. CDR1 and CDR2 from the germline V gene are MNHEY and SVGEGT. The CDR3 loop spans 13 amino acids. The CDR3 DNA sequence: TGTGCCAGCAGTCCGCAGGGTATCTATGAGCAGTTCTTC. This sequence encodes CASSPQGIYEQFF.

J is TRBJ2-3 and V is TRBV30; D may be TRBD1 (6 bases). The V end lost 2 bases, the J end lost 7 bases, and 10 bases lay between the germline ends. There are 12 residues in the CDR3. CDR1 and CDR2 from the germline V gene are GTSNPN and SVGIG (reference sequence). CDR3 sequence: CAWSTQGNTQYF. The CDR3, as DNA: TGTGCCTGGAGTACACAGGGTAATACGCAGTATTTT.

This clonotype occurred many times. The J gene is TRBJ1-2, the V gene TRBV9; D unresolved. The CDR3 length is 15 residues. Germline V gene sequence: CDR1 SGDLS, CDR2 YYNGEE. Trimming took off 3 bases at V and 8 bases at J, with 20 bases between the two ends. The CDR3 protein is CASSATEGLGRGYTF. The DNA for the CDR3 is TGTGCCAGCAGCGCCACCGAGGGTCTAGGGCGAGGCTACACCTTC.

This clonotype was observed a handful of times. This chain uses TRBV19 with TRBJ1-5, with TRBD1 matching 7 bases. The V segment lost 3 bases and the J segment 1 base; nucleotides outside the gene matches: 9. Germline assignment: CDR1 LNHDA and CDR2 SQIVND (reference sequence). CDR3 length equals 17 residues. CDR3 nucleotides: TGTGCCAGTAGTATTGCCAGGGGGAGGTTAAGCAATCAGCCCCAGCATTTT. Amino acid sequence: CASSIARGRLSNQPQHF.

The genes are TRBV7-3 and TRBJ1-6; TRBD1 is a possible D gene (6 bases). Germline CDR1 is SGHTA and CDR2 is FQGTGA. The CDR3 loop spans 13 amino acids. Trimming pared 5 bases from V and 11 bases from J, leaving 13 bases between. The CDR3 nucleotides read TGTGCCAGCAGCCCGGACAGTTCGACACCCCTCCACTTT. This gives the protein CASSPDSSTPLHF.

The chain joins TRBV6-1 to TRBJ1-5; TRBD1 matches at 9 bases. This CDR3 comprises 16 residues. Germline CDR1 reads MNHNS; CDR2 reads SASEGT. With 9 bases clipped from V and 6 bases from J, the junction kept 15 bases outside the gene matches. The CDR3: CASANFITGGTQPQHF. CDR3 in DNA: TGTGCCAGTGCTAACTTCATTACAGGGGGCACTCAGCCCCAGCATTTT.

The rearrangement joins TRBV4-2 to TRBJ2-7; 8 nucleotides agree with TRBD2. The CDR3 runs to 16 residues. Germline loops: CDR1 LGHNA, CDR2 YNFKEQ. The junction had 9 bases not matched to a gene; V was cut back by 0 bases and J by 5 bases. CDR3 residues: CASSQDLPGGPNEQYF. The DNA for the CDR3 is TGTGCCAGCAGCCAAGATCTACCGGGAGGGCCTAACGAGCAGTACTTC.

This chain uses TRBV5-1 with TRBJ1-4; maybe TRBD1 (5 bases). Trimming shortened V by 4 bases and J by 4 bases, and 8 bases separated the two germline ends. This CDR3 is built from 13 residues. CDR1 is SGHRS, CDR2 YFSETQ, per germline. The CDR3 loop is CASSRDGNEKLFF. DNA for the CDR3: TGCGCCAGCAGCCGGGACGGTAATGAAAAACTGTTTTTT.

The rearrangement uses TRBV24-1 and TRBJ2-7; 7 positions match TRBD2. This CDR3 has 15 residues. CDR1 is KGHDR and CDR2 is SFDVKD in the germline V gene. With 3 bases clipped from V and 3 bases from J, the junction kept 7 bases outside the gene matches. The CDR3 DNA follows: TGTGCCACCAGTGATCTACCTCTAGCGGACTACGAGCAGTACTTC. Its protein is CATSDLPLADYEQYF.

This clonotype was picked up many times. This chain joins TRBV12-3 or TRBV12-4 and TRBJ1-2; TRBD1 matches at 7 bases. This CDR3 is built from 16 residues. With V trimmed by 3 bases and J by 5 bases, 12 bases remained unmatched. CDR3 nucleotides: TGTGCCAGCAGTTTGGGGAATACAGGGGTGTTTTATGGCTACACCTTC. Protein: CASSLGNTGVFYGYTF.

This clonotype appeared a few times. The chain is built from TRBV7-9 and TRBJ2-5; D is possibly TRBD2 (5 bases). This CDR3 is built from 12 residues. The germline gives CDR1 SEHNR, CDR2 FQNEAQ (reference sequence). V lost 8 bases and J lost 4, with 11 bases in between. CDR3 sequence (DNA): TGTGCCAGCGATCGAGCGGCAGAGACCCAGTACTTC. It codes for CASDRAAETQYF.

This clonotype was seen ten or more times. The genes are TRBV3-1 and TRBJ1-1; no reliable D call. Germline CDR1 is LGHDT and CDR2 is YNNKEL (reference sequence). The length of the CDR3 is 13 residues. V lost 0 bases and J lost 5, with 7 bases in between. The CDR3 here is CASSQDARTEAFF. In DNA, the CDR3 is TGTGCCAGCAGCCAAGATGCGCGGACTGAAGCTTTCTTT.

The rearrangement links TRBV20-1 to TRBJ2-7; no definite D call. The germline CDR1 and CDR2 sequences are DFQATT and SNEGSKA (reference sequence). This CDR3 has 12 amino acids. V lost 3 bases to trimming and J lost 6 bases, with 12 bases between them. CDR3 in DNA: TGCAGTGCTAGCTCGGATTCTCCCGAGCAGTACTTC. Protein product: CSASSDSPEQYF.

The V gene is TRBV20-1, the J gene TRBJ2-3; D gene ambiguous. The CDR3 is 14 residues long. The germline V and J ends were trimmed by 6 bases and 5 bases, with 18 bases remaining between them. Germline CDR1 is DFQATT and CDR2 is SNEGSKA (reference sequence). Written as DNA, the CDR3 is TGCAGTGCCTCCGGACCGGGCCTGGGAGATACGCAGTATTTT. Protein: CSASGPGLGDTQYF.

CDR3 nucleotide sequence: TGCAGTGCTCCAAACCCAGAAACTAACACCGGGGAGCTGTTTTTT. Amino acid sequence: CSAPNPETNTGELFF. The chain joins TRBV20-1 to TRBJ2-2; no definite D call. Trimming removed 5 bases at V and 2 bases at J, with 15 bases between. The CDR3 covers 15 residues. Per the germline V gene, CDR1 is DFQATT and CDR2 is SNEGSKA (reference sequence).

This clonotype showed up just a few times. Here the CDR3 reads CASSSRGQGDYGYTF. In DNA, the CDR3 is TGTGCCAGCAGTTCCCGTGGACAGGGAGACTATGGCTACACCTTC. V gene TRBV27 combines with J gene TRBJ1-2, with TRBD1 matching over 8 bases. Germline V gene data show CDR1 as MNHEY and CDR2 as SMNVEV (reference sequence). CDR3 length equals 15 residues. V shed 4 bases, J shed 3 bases, and the junction held 7 bases outside the gene matches.

This clonotype was detected only a few times. Germline is not matched at one junction end, which may reflect a read error. The chain links TRBV20-1 to TRBJ2-3, with 7 bases lining up with TRBD2. CDR1 and CDR2 from the germline V gene are DFQATT and SNEGSKA (reference sequence). CDR3 length equals 12 residues. The CDR3 spells CSAGERGGTQYF. Written as DNA, the CDR3 is TGCAGTGCTGGAGAGCGGGGTGGCACGCAGTATTTT.

Worth noting for this clonotype: This could be a read error, since a much larger clone is one nucleotide away. The rearrangement uses TRBV7-6 and TRBJ2-7, with D hard to call. Germline-derived CDR1 and CDR2 are SGHVS and FNYEAQ. Trimming removed 1 base from V and 5 bases from J, with 12 bases in between. The CDR3 loop spans 14 amino acids. The CDR3 loop reads CASSLGLGSNEQYF. Here the CDR3 DNA reads TGTGCCAGCAGCTTAGGACTGGGTTCCAACGAGCAGTACTTC.

This clonotype was observed a handful of times. Written as DNA, the CDR3 is TGTGCCAGCAGCCAAGATTCCTTCGCGGCTAACTATGGCTACACCTTC. This gives the protein CASSQDSFAANYGYTF. The rearrangement uses TRBV3-1 and TRBJ1-2, with no clear D. Germline V lookup: CDR1 LGHDT, CDR2 YNNKEL (reference sequence). The germline V and J ends were trimmed by 0 bases and 0 bases, with 11 bases remaining between them. The CDR3 consists of 16 residues.

This clonotype came up a few times. The rearrangement joins TRBV7-9 to TRBJ1-2, with D tentatively TRBD1 (5 bases). The ends were cut back, 5 bases at V and 6 bases at J, with 7 bases in the middle. This CDR3 is 11 amino acids long. Germline lookup yields CDR1 SEHNR and CDR2 FQNEAQ (reference sequence). CDR3 protein: CASSVRDGYTF. The CDR3 nucleotides are TGTGCCAGCAGCGTCAGGGATGGCTACACCTTC.

In its sample, this clonotype was seen a few times. The gene calls are TRBV7-8 and TRBJ1-3, with a weak D call TRBD1 (6 bases). CDR3 length equals 14 residues. Per germline, CDR1 SGHVS and CDR2 FQNEAQ. The V end was cut by 4 bases, the J end by 3 bases, with 10 bases between. In DNA form, the CDR3 reads TGTGCCAGCAGCTCTCAGGGGTTTGGAAACACCATATATTTT. This gives the protein CASSSQGFGNTIYF.

The V call is TRBV7-2, the J call TRBJ2-6; D remains unclear. The V end lost 1 base, the J end lost 0 bases, and 4 bases lay between the germline ends. Germline V gene data show CDR1 as SGHTA and CDR2 as FQGNSA. This CDR3 region has 15 residues. The CDR3 here is CASSLDISGANVLTF. Written as DNA, the CDR3 is TGTGCCAGCAGCTTAGACATCTCTGGGGCCAACGTCCTGACTTTC.

The chain links TRBV20-1 to TRBJ1-1; TRBD1 matches at 7 bases. The V gene's germline CDR1 is DFQATT and CDR2 SNEGSKA (reference sequence). This CDR3 spans 14 amino acids. The ends lost 3 bases at V and 0 bases at J; junction bases unmatched: 4. The CDR3 protein is CSARTQGMNTEAFF. CDR3 sequence (DNA): TGCAGTGCTAGGACACAGGGGATGAACACTGAAGCTTTCTTT.

The chain combines TRBV15 with TRBJ2-3; D tentatively reads TRBD1 or TRBD2 (5 bases each). CDR3 length: 15 amino acids. Trimming cost V 0 bases and J 3 bases, with 10 bases left between them. The V gene's germline CDR1 is LNHNV and CDR2 YYDKDF (reference sequence). The CDR3 DNA reads TGTGCCACCAGCAGAGATGGCAGGGAGACAGATACGCAGTATTTT. This sequence encodes CATSRDGRETDTQYF.

The chain is built from TRBV15 and TRBJ1-5, with D possibly being TRBD1 (6 bases). Germline V gene data show CDR1 as LNHNV and CDR2 as YYDKDF (reference sequence). Trimming took 4 bases from V and 1 from J, leaving 8 bases between them. The CDR3 runs to 14 residues. The CDR3 DNA follows: TGTGCCACCAGCAAGGGGGGAAGCAATCAGCCCCAGCATTTT. Its translation: CATSKGGSNQPQHF.

This clonotype has ten or more counts. J is TRBJ2-1 and V is TRBV7-3, with 7 nucleotides matching TRBD2. J was trimmed by 4 bases and V by 5 bases; bases with no gene match: 5. Per germline, CDR1 SGHTA and CDR2 FQGTGA. The CDR3 runs 14 residues. CDR3 sequence: CASSKRDPYNEQFF. CDR3 DNA sequence: TGTGCCAGCAGCAAGCGGGACCCTTACAATGAGCAGTTCTTC. Supplemented by reference TRBV7-3 and TRBJ2-1, the full variable domain reads GAGVSQTPSNKVTEKGKYVELRCDPISGHTALYWYRQSLGQGPEFLIYFQGTGAADDSGLPNDRFFAVRPEGSVSTLKIQRTERGDSAVYLCASSKRDPYNEQFFGPGTRLTVL.

This clonotype was counted at least ten times. The CDR3 sequence: CSARDRAWETQYF. The CDR3, as DNA: TGCAGTGCTAGAGATCGGGCGTGGGAGACCCAGTACTTC. This chain links TRBV20-1 with TRBJ2-5; D is ambiguous. Germline V lookup: CDR1 DFQATT, CDR2 SNEGSKA (reference sequence). The CDR3 has 13 residues. V was cut by 0 bases and J by 5 bases, with 10 bases left in between.

This clonotype was counted a few times. The gene calls are TRBV7-8 and TRBJ2-7; 15 positions match TRBD2. Germline V gives CDR1 SGHVS, CDR2 FQNEAQ. This CDR3 spans 17 amino acids. The trim removed 4 bases at V and 5 bases at J, leaving 9 bases unmatched. The CDR3 is CASSYRTSGRAADEQYF. As DNA, the CDR3 is TGTGCCAGCAGCTATAGGACTAGCGGGAGGGCCGCGGACGAGCAGTACTTC. The variable domain in full, with the rest retrieved from reference TRBV7-8 and TRBJ2-7, is GAGVSQSPRYKVAKRGQDVALRCDPISGHVSLFWYQQALGQGPEFLTYFQNEAQLDKSGLPSDRFFAERPEGSVSTLKIQRTQQEDSAVYLCASSYRTSGRAADEQYFGPGTRLTVT.